The rows below give T cell receptor beta chains drawn from one sample of a study of cytomegalovirus exposure and HLA in healthy donors. Profiled with immunoSEQ multiplex PCR; TCRdb holds only in-frame clones, not every one. Of approximately 190,000 clones listed, approximately 83% are singletons. Sequenced material: PBMCs. These TCRs come from a boy aged 2 to 10 in good health and CMV-seronegative. CDR3s include the opening cysteine and the closing phenylalanine or tryptophan. D genes are given only for firm matches. Size is stated for part of the rows, as once, few or many counts, or as a class when the clone is expanded.

d_gene	v_gene	abundance	j_gene	CDR3nt	CDR3aa
NA	TRBV6-6	NA	TRBJ1-2	TGTGCCAGCAGCGGCACCGGACTCGTATGGGACTATGGCTACACCTTC	CASSGTGLVWDYGYTF
TRBD1	TRBV4-1	NA	TRBJ1-3	TGCGCCAGCAGCTTCCGGACAGGAGCCTCTGGAAACACCATATATTTT	CASSFRTGASGNTIYF
NA	TRBV19	NA	TRBJ2-3	TGTGCCAGTAGTACTACTTGGCGGAGTAGCACAGATACGCAGTATTTT	CASSTTWRSSTDTQYF
TRBD2	TRBV4-2	NA	TRBJ2-2	TGTGCCAGCAGCCAAGTGGCGGGGCTAGCGGGGGGTACCGGGGAGCTGTTTTTT	CASSQVAGLAGGTGELFF
NA	TRBV7-2	NA	TRBJ2-2	TGTGCCAGCAGCCCGCGACAATCCACCGGGGAGCTGTTTTTT	CASSPRQSTGELFF
NA	TRBV10-1	NA	TRBJ2-7	TGCGCCAGAGAAGGTGGGGCTAAAGGGACTTCCAGCTCCTACGAGCAGTACTTC	CAREGGAKGTSSSYEQYF
TRBD2	TRBV10-3	NA	TRBJ2-3	TGTGCCATCAGTTTGGGACTAGCGGGGGGGGATACGCAGTATTTT	CAISLGLAGGDTQYF
TRBD1	TRBV9	NA	TRBJ1-1	TGTGCCAGCAGCGTAGGTGGGACAGGCTCTATAATGACTGAAGCTTTCTTT	CASSVGGTGSIMTEAFF
TRBD2	TRBV19	NA	TRBJ2-5	TGTGCCAGTCGGGGGGGCTCGCAAAAGACCCAGTACTTC	CASRGGSQKTQYF
TRBD2	TRBV5-1	NA	TRBJ2-5	TGCGCCAGCAGCTCTTTAGCGGGGGGGCTAGGGGAGACCCAGTACTTC	CASSSLAGGLGETQYF
NA	TRBV9	NA	TRBJ2-3	TGTGCCAGCAGCGAGGGGATGACTAGCACAGATACGCAGTATTTT	CASSEGMTSTDTQYF
NA	TRBV2	few	TRBJ1-2	TGTGCCAGCAGTGAATCTTCTGGCTACACCTTC	CASSESSGYTF
NA	TRBV18	NA	TRBJ2-5	TGTGCCAGCTCACCAGACAGACAAGAGACCCAGTACTTC	CASSPDRQETQYF